Sequencing of this T cell receptor (beta chain) was carried out in a study of control samples from healthy donors and cancer patients. Some clones are missing from TCRdb's copy, which holds only in-frame ones; the method was immunoSEQ multiplex PCR. The data show roughly 130,000 clones, roughly 90% seen once. The CDR3 extends over 16 amino acids. Trimming removed 0 bases at V and 1 base at J, with 12 bases between. Germline assignment: CDR1 MNHEY and CDR2 SVGAGI. The gene calls are TRBV6-5 and TRBJ1-2; a weak D match, TRBD1 (5 bases). Sequences were obtained from blood. The receptor's source is a man between 18 and 29 years old in good health. CDR3 DNA sequence: TGTGCCAGCAGTTACTCGTTTTCACAGGTTAACTATGGCTACACCTTC. Translated: CASSYSFSQVNYGYTF.